A single sample is the source of the 4 T cell receptor beta chains below, sequenced in a study of T cell repertoires in cytomegalovirus infection. Using its own MiXCR run on the reads, TCRdb lists one record per CDR3 protein. The sample includes about 360,000 distinct CDR3 sequences, 15% to 20% of them seen just once. The specimen sequenced was PBMCs. The receptors were gathered from a human donor in good health (CMV status not recorded). Some clones in this sample may be carry-over from other donors' samples.

This clonotype was recorded many times. CDR3 bases: TGTGCCAGCAGCTTTTACTTCTATGGCTACACCTTC. Its translation is CASSFYFYGYTF. V gene TRBV11-2 combines with J gene TRBJ1-2; D gene uncertain. The V end was cut by 3 bases, the J end by 4 bases, with 6 bases between. Germline assignment: CDR1 SGHAT and CDR2 FQNNGV. The CDR3 is 12 amino acids.

This clonotype was counted between two and nine times. The chain combines TRBV3-1 with TRBJ2-7; D is possibly TRBD1 (5 bases). Looked up from germline, CDR1 is LGHDT and CDR2 is YNNKEL (reference sequence). There are 16 residues in the CDR3. Trimming took 1 base from V and 4 from J, leaving 17 bases between them. The CDR3 spells CASSQAATVRGYEQYF. The CDR3 bases are TGTGCCAGCAGCCAAGCGGCGACAGTTAGGGGATACGAGCAGTACTTC.

This clonotype was observed a few times. The chain recombines TRBV18 with TRBJ1-3; D is ambiguous. The CDR3 runs 15 residues. Trimming took 2 bases from V and 2 from J, leaving 10 bases between them. Per the germline V gene, CDR1 is KGHSH and CDR2 is LQKENI. CDR3 bases: TGTGCCAGCTCACCAACGGCAGCTGCTGGAAACACCATATATTTT. It is translated as CASSPTAAAGNTIYF.

This chain links TRBV29-1 with TRBJ2-1; 11 positions match TRBD2. Trimming cost V 4 bases and J 7 bases; bases outside gene matches: 3. Germline values: CDR1 SQVTM, CDR2 ANQGSEA. The CDR3 consists of 13 residues. The CDR3 reads CSVGASGGNEQFF. The CDR3 DNA follows: TGCAGCGTTGGGGCTAGCGGGGGGAATGAGCAGTTCTTC.